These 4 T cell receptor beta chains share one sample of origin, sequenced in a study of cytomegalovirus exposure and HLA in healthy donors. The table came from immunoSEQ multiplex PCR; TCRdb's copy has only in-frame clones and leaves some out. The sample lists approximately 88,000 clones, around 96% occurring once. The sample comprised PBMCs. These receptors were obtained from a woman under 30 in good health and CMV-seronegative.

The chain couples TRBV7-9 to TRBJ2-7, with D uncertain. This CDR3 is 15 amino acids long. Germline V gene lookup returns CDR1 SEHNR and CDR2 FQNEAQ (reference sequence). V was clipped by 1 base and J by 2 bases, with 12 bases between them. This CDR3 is CASSLGAKYPYEQYF. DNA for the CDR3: TGTGCCAGCAGCTTAGGAGCTAAGTACCCCTACGAGCAGTACTTC.

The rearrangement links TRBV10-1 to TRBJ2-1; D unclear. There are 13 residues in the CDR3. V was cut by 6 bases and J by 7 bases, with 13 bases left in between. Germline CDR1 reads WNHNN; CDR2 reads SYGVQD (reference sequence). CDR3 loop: CASSQTPPNEQFF. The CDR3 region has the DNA TGCGCCAGCAGCCAAACACCTCCTAATGAGCAGTTCTTC.

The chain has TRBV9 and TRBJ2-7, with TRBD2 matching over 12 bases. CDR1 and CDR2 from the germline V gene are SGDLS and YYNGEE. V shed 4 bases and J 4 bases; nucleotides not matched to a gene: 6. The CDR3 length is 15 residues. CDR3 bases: TGTGCCAGCAGCCTAGCGGGAGGGCCGGTATACGAGCAGTACTTC. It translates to CASSLAGGPVYEQYF.

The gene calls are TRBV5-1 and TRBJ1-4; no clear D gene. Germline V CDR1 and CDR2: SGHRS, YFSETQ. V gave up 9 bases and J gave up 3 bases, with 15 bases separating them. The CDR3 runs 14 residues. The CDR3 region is CATSAGSPNEKLFF. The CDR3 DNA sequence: TGCGCCACCAGTGCCGGGTCGCCTAATGAAAAACTGTTTTTT. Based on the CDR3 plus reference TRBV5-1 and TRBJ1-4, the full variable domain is KAGVTQTPRYLIKTRGQQVTLSCSPISGHRSVSWYQQTPGQGLQFLFEYFSETQRNKGNFPGRFSGRQFSNSRSEMNVSTLELGDSALYLCATSAGSPNEKLFFGSGTQLSVL.